These T cell receptor beta chains were read from a single sample in a study of monozygotic twins with inflammatory bowel disease. Using the 5' RACE reads, TCRdb records one entry per CDR3 protein without DNA. This listing includes 150,000 to 200,000 distinct CDR3 sequences. The source material was blood. These receptor sequences come from a human donor with ulcerative colitis or Crohn's disease, or a healthy co-twin of an affected twin (not recorded which). Both conserved end residues are part of each CDR3. The size field is filled for only some rows; it gives once, few, many or a size class.

J	size	V	CDR3
TRBJ2-1	-	TRBV11-2	CASSYSGFVNEQFF
TRBJ2-5	-	TRBV5-5	CASSLQGSGETQYF
TRBJ2-6	-	TRBV6-5	CASSYSEFLRPSGANVLTF
TRBJ2-1	-	TRBV7-9	CASSLVAGASYNEQFF
TRBJ2-1	-	TRBV10-3	CAISAGTSENEQFF
TRBJ2-1	-	TRBV5-6	CASSSTSGNEQFF
TRBJ1-6	-	TRBV20-1	CSARFRARNSPLHF
TRBJ2-7	-	TRBV5-4	CASSLEGLAGGYEQYF
TRBJ2-7	-	TRBV20-1	CSASDRAYEQYF
TRBJ1-1	-	TRBV27	CASWVGEGRRISGGTEAFF
TRBJ1-5	-	TRBV7-2	CASSLWGQINQPQHF
TRBJ2-5	-	TRBV10-3	CATLPYDRAQETQYF
TRBJ2-7	-	TRBV7-3	CASSLAGEGEQYF
TRBJ1-2	-	TRBV5-6	CASSLPSMDSSNYGYTF
TRBJ1-2	-	TRBV6-2/TRBV6-3	CASSPFQMRYTF
TRBJ1-2	-	TRBV5-1	CASSLGGSGYGYTF
TRBJ2-4	-	TRBV5-5	CASSLAGQGWAKNIQYF
TRBJ1-5	-	TRBV2	CASSPEGRVFNQPQHF
TRBJ2-1	-	TRBV2	CASSDPGGDFGSKRINEQFF
TRBJ2-1	-	TRBV20-1	CSARWSGRGEQFF
TRBJ2-2	-	TRBV20-1	CSARAVVAGDTGELFF
TRBJ2-5	-	TRBV11-1	CASSTMTGSWTQYF
TRBJ2-2	-	TRBV5-6	CASSVRGGGTGELFF
TRBJ2-7	-	TRBV5-1	CASSLAGRVEQYF
TRBJ2-1	-	TRBV4-1	CASSQDRNNEQFF
TRBJ2-2	-	TRBV27	CASSLARGNTGELFF
TRBJ1-4	-	TRBV5-1	CASSLWGAPNENPFF
TRBJ2-1	-	TRBV24-1	CATSGRAGAYDNEQFF
TRBJ2-1	-	TRBV5-1	CASSLTKRGTRNEQFF
TRBJ2-7	-	TRBV29-1	CSVEDQGRSSYEQYF
TRBJ2-1	-	TRBV7-2	CASSGGGLADSYNEQFF
TRBJ1-5	-	TRBV2	CASSVLGRSNQPQHF
TRBJ1-3	-	TRBV6-1	CASRLPPGSGNTIYF
TRBJ1-1	-	TRBV30	CAWSVEGSEAFF
TRBJ2-3	medium-sized	TRBV5-5	CASSKTSGRDTQYF
TRBJ2-5	-	TRBV24-1	CATSDSTGPETQYF
TRBJ2-1	-	TRBV6-6	CASTLGGLQFF
TRBJ1-2	-	TRBV5-1	CASSLTVDYGYTF
TRBJ2-1	-	TRBV7-3	CASSLLPSLDNEQFF
TRBJ2-3	-	TRBV14	CASSSLGGTDTQYF
TRBJ2-3	-	TRBV12-3/TRBV12-4	CASSLGGQGRDTQYF
TRBJ2-3	-	TRBV10-3	CAISEGGTDTQYF
TRBJ2-2	-	TRBV10-1	CASSGLAGTGELFF